This T cell receptor (beta chain) originates from a study of monozygotic twins with inflammatory bowel disease. Study-level points and caveats: It was observed that concordant and discordant twins did not differ in repertoire similarity, possibly given limited power.

One entry per CDR3 protein, without DNA, is what TCRdb gives after re-calling the 5' RACE reads. The sample data list 150,000 to 200,000 distinct CDR3 sequences. In regard to this clonotype: Its target is unknown.

The receptor's source is a human donor with ulcerative colitis or Crohn's disease, or a healthy co-twin of an affected twin (not recorded which). Sequencing input: blood.

The CDR3 spells CSVVWGDGYTF. V is TRBV29-1 and J is TRBJ1-2; TCRdb gives TRBD1 as the D gene, but with no DNA this cannot be confirmed. The CDR3 loop spans 11 amino acids. Germline V lookup: CDR1 SQVTM, CDR2 ANQGSEA.